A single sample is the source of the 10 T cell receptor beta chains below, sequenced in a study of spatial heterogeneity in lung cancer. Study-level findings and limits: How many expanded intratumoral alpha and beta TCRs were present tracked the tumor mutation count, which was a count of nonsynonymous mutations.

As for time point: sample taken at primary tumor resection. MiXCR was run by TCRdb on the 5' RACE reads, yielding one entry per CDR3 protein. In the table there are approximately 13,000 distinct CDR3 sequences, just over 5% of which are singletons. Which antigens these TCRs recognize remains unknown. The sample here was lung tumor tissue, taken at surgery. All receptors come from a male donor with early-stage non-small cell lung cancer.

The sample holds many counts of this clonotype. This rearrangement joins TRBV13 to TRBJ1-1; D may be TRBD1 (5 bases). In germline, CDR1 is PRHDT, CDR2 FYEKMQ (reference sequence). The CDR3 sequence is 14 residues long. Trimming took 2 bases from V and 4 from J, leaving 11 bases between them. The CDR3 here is CASSLRGGGTEAFF. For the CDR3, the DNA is TGTGCCAGCAGCTTACGAGGTGGGGGCACTGAAGCTTTCTTT.

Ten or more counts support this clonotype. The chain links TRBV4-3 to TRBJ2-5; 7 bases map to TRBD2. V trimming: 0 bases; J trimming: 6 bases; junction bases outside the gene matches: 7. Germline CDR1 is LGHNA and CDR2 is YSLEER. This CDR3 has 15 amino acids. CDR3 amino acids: CASSQDITSVKTQYF. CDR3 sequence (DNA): TGCGCCAGCAGCCAAGATATCACTAGCGTGAAGACCCAGTACTTC.

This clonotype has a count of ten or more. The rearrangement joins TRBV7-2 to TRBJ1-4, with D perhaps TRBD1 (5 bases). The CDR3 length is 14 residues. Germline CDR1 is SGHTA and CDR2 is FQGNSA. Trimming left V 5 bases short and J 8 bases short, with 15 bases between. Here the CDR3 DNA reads TGTGCCAGCAGCGCAGGGAATTGGGGGGAAAAACTGTTTTTT. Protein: CASSAGNWGEKLFF.

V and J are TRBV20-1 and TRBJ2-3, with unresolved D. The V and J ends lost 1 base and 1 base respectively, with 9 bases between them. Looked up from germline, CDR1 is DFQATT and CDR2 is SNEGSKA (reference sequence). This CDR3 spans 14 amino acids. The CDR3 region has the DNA TGCAGTGCTAGAGTCCGTTCCCGCACAGATACGCAGTATTTT. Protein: CSARVRSRTDTQYF.

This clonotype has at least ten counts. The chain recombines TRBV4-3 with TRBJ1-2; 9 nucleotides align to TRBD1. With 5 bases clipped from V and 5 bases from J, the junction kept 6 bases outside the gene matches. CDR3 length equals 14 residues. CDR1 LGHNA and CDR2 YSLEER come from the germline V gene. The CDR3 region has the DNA TGCGCCAGCAGCTACGGACAGGGGTGGTATGGCTACACCTTC. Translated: CASSYGQGWYGYTF.

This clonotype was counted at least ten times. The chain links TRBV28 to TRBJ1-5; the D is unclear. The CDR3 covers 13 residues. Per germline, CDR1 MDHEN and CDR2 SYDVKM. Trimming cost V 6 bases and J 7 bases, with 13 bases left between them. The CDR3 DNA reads TGTGCCAGCAGGTCCCCCGGGCCACAGCCCCAGCATTTT. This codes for CASRSPGPQPQHF.

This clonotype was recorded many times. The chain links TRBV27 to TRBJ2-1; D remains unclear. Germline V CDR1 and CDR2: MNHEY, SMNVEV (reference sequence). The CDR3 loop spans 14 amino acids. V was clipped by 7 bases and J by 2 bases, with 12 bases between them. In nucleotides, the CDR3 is TGTGCCAGCACCCAAGGACCGGCCTACAATGAGCAGTTCTTC. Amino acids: CASTQGPAYNEQFF.

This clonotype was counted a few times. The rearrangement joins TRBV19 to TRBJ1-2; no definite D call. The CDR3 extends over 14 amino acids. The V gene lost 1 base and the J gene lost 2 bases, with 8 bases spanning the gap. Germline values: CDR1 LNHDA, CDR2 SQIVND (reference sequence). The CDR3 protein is CASSIGRSNYGYTF. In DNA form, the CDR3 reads TGTGCCAGTAGTATAGGGCGGAGCAACTATGGCTACACCTTC.

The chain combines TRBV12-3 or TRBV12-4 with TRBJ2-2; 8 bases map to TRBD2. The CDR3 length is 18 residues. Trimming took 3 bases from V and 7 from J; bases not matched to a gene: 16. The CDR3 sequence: CASSFGPAGTRSIGELFF. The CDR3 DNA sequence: TGTGCCAGCAGTTTTGGCCCAGCCGGGACTAGGTCAATCGGGGAGCTGTTTTTT.

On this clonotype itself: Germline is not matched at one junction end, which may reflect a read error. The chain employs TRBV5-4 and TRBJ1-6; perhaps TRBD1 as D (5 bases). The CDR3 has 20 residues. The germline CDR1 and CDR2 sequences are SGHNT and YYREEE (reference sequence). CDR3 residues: CASSLVGQGTLPVDNSALHF. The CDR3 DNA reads TGTGCCAGCAGCTTGGTGGGGCAGGGTACCTTGCCTGTGGATAATTCAGCCCTCCACTTT.